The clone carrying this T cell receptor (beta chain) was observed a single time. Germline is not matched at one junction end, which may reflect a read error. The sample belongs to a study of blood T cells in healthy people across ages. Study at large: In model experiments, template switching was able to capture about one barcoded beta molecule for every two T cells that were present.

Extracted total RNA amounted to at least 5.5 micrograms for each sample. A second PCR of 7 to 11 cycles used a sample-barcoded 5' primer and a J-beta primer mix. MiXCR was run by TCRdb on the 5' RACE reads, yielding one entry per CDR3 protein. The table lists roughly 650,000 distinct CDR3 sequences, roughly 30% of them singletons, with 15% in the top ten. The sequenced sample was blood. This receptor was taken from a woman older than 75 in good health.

The CDR3 spells CASSLAGGSTDMQYF. The CDR3, as DNA: TGTGCCAGCAGTTTAGCGGGAGGGAGCACAGATATGCAGTATTTT. The rearrangement joins TRBV12-3 or TRBV12-4 to TRBJ2-3; 7 bases map to TRBD2. The CDR3 is made up of 15 amino acids.